Each of the 17 T cell receptor beta chains below was sequenced from the same sample in a study of blood T cells in healthy people across ages. The use of a sample-barcoded 5' primer and a J-beta primer mix characterized a second PCR of roughly 7 to 11 cycles. TCRdb re-called the 5' RACE reads through MiXCR, storing one row per CDR3 protein. The top ten clones hold roughly an eighth of a sample with about 900,000 distinct CDR3 sequences, around 48% of them seen once. The sequenced sample consisted of blood. The receptors derive from a man younger than 40 in good health.

In this sample, this clonotype turned up a few times. This sequence joins TRBV29-1 and TRBJ2-1, with TRBD1 as a possible D gene (8 bases). Germline assignment: CDR1 SQVTM and CDR2 ANQGSEA. Trimming removed 3 bases at V and 5 bases at J, with 14 bases between. The CDR3 totals 14 residues. DNA for the CDR3: TGCAGCGTTGAGCAACAGGGGGGGAACAATGAGCAGTTCTTC. It translates to CSVEQQGGNNEQFF.

This clonotype was seen a few times. The CDR3, as DNA: TGCAGTGCTCGAACGGGGGCCAGCACAGATACGCAGTATTTT. Amino acids: CSARTGASTDTQYF. The chain is built from TRBV20-1 and TRBJ2-3; D tentatively fits TRBD1 or TRBD2 (6 bases each). V dropped 5 bases and J dropped 0 bases, with 12 bases sitting between them. CDR3 length: 14 residues. Germline CDR1 DFQATT, CDR2 SNEGSKA (reference sequence).

This clonotype was observed a few times. The chain employs TRBV28 and TRBJ2-1; D possibly corresponds to TRBD1 (6 bases). V lost 4 bases to trimming and J lost 3 bases, with 13 bases between them. The CDR3 spans 15 residues. Germline V lookup: CDR1 MDHEN, CDR2 SYDVKM. In nucleotides, the CDR3 is TGTGCCAGCAGTTCCGGGTTGACAGGCTACAATGAGCAGTTCTTC. This codes for CASSSGLTGYNEQFF.

The chain uses TRBV7-2 and TRBJ2-1; D gene uncertain. Germline V gives CDR1 SGHTA, CDR2 FQGNSA. Trimming pared 4 bases from V and 8 bases from J, leaving 12 bases between. There are 13 residues in the CDR3. The CDR3 reads CASSSYPNYEQFF. The CDR3 region has the DNA TGTGCCAGCAGCTCCTACCCCAATTATGAGCAGTTCTTC.

The chain combines TRBV28 with TRBJ2-3; a possible D gene is TRBD2 (7 bases). CDR1 MDHEN and CDR2 SYDVKM come from the germline V gene. This CDR3 is built from 14 residues. V was cut by 10 bases and J by 5 bases, with 19 bases left in between. CDR3: CAISEGGAGDTQYF. CDR3 in DNA: TGTGCCATTAGTGAGGGGGGGGCAGGAGATACGCAGTATTTT.

This clonotype was seen a handful of times. The CDR3 bases are TGTGCCATCAGTGATGTAGGGGCAACCAAAAACATTCAGTACTTC. It specifies CAISDVGATKNIQYF. The chain employs TRBV10-3 and TRBJ2-4; D perhaps matches TRBD1 (5 bases). The V end lost 3 bases, the J end lost 2 bases, and 11 bases lay between the germline ends. Germline CDR1 reads ENHRY; CDR2 reads SYGVKD. The CDR3 has 15 residues.

This clonotype occurred once. The rearrangement joins TRBV4-1 to TRBJ2-3; TRBD2 aligns across 11 bases. The germline CDR1 and CDR2 sequences are MGHRA and YSYEKL. J was trimmed by 6 bases and V by 4 bases; bases with no gene match: 6. The length of the CDR3 is 15 residues. DNA for the CDR3: TGCGCCAGCAGCCGGGAGACTAGCGGGGTGGATACGCAGTATTTT. It specifies CASSRETSGVDTQYF.

This chain connects TRBV14 to TRBJ2-5; possible D gene TRBD2, 5 bases. CDR1 and CDR2 from the germline V gene are SGHDN and FVKESK. Deletions cut 0 bases from V and 4 bases from J, with 12 bases between. This CDR3 contains 15 residues. The CDR3 nucleotides read TGTGCCAGCAGCCAAGATTTGACTACCCCAGAGACCCAGTACTTC. Encoded protein: CASSQDLTTPETQYF.

This rearrangement joins TRBV6-5 to TRBJ1-5; TRBD1 matches 10 bases. With 6 bases clipped from V and 6 bases from J, the junction kept 8 bases outside the gene matches. Per the germline V gene, CDR1 is MNHEY and CDR2 is SVGAGI. The CDR3 has 15 amino acids. The CDR3 is CASRQTGGAGQPQHF. DNA for the CDR3: TGTGCCAGCAGACAGACAGGGGGCGCCGGTCAGCCCCAGCATTTT.

The rearrangement uses TRBV4-1 and TRBJ1-2; no definite D call. V was cut by 4 bases and J by 8 bases, with 20 bases left in between. The CDR3 has 15 residues. The germline V gene has CDR1 MGHRA and CDR2 YSYEKL. The CDR3 sequence is CASSPQRHGSDGYTF. The CDR3 DNA reads as TGCGCCAGCAGCCCGCAAAGACATGGTAGTGACGGCTACACCTTC.

V is TRBV29-1 and J is TRBJ1-2; TRBD1 matches at 7 bases. This CDR3 is built from 15 residues. After removal of 6 bases from V and 2 bases from J, the junction contained 12 bases not matched to a gene. Germline assignment: CDR1 SQVTM and CDR2 ANQGSEA. This CDR3 is CSVGTGTADNYGYTF. Here the CDR3 DNA reads TGCAGCGTAGGTACCGGGACAGCCGACAACTATGGCTACACCTTC. Variable domain in full (rest from reference TRBV29-1 and TRBJ1-2): SAVISQKPSRDICQRGTSLTIQCQVDSQVTMMFWYRQQPGQSLTLIATANQGSEATYESGFVIDKFPISRPNLTFSTLTVSNMSPEDSSIYLCSVGTGTADNYGYTFGSGTRLTVV.

Remarks on this clonotype: Being one base from a much bigger clone, this may be a read error. The chain joins TRBV27 to TRBJ2-5, with D possibly matching TRBD1 (5 bases). Germline loops: CDR1 MNHEY, CDR2 SMNVEV (reference sequence). The CDR3 loop spans 15 amino acids. The ends were cut back, 2 bases at V and 4 bases at J, with 14 bases in the middle. In DNA, the CDR3 is TGTGCCAGCAGTTTAAAGGGGCCGTACCGAGAGACCCAGTACTTC. Protein product: CASSLKGPYRETQYF.

The genes are TRBV9 and TRBJ2-2; D is uncertain. In germline, CDR1 is SGDLS, CDR2 YYNGEE. The CDR3 is 11 amino acids. Trimming pared 1 base from V and 6 bases from J, leaving 1 base between. The CDR3 reads CASSVSGELFF. CDR3 in DNA: TGTGCCAGCAGCGTATCCGGGGAGCTGTTTTTT.

The chain links TRBV20-1 to TRBJ1-2, with D perhaps TRBD1 (5 bases). V lost 1 base and J 3 bases, leaving 9 bases between the germline ends. CDR3 length equals 13 residues. The germline gives CDR1 DFQATT, CDR2 SNEGSKA (reference sequence). Here the CDR3 DNA reads TGCAGTGCTAGAGGAACAGGAGACTATGGCTACACCTTC. This codes for CSARGTGDYGYTF.

The rearrangement links TRBV2 to TRBJ2-3, with D perhaps given as TRBD1 or TRBD2 (5 bases each). The CDR3 sequence is 15 residues long. Germline V gene sequence: CDR1 SNHLY, CDR2 FYNNEI. Trimming removed 8 bases from V and 6 bases from J, with 21 bases in between. CDR3 in amino acids: CASGVVTGPRDTQYF. The CDR3 coding sequence is TGTGCCAGCGGAGTGGTAACGGGGCCCAGGGATACGCAGTATTTT.

This clonotype was recorded a few times. V and J are TRBV6-5 and TRBJ2-1; TRBD2 agrees at 8 bases. CDR1 is MNHEY and CDR2 is SVGAGI in the germline V gene. The CDR3 runs to 15 residues. After removal of 2 bases from V and 5 bases from J, the junction contained 5 bases not matched to a gene. The DNA for the CDR3 is TGTGCCAGCAGTTACAGCGGGGGAATGAACAATGAGCAGTTCTTC. It translates to CASSYSGGMNNEQFF.

The chain couples TRBV10-3 to TRBJ2-3, with TRBD2 matching 11 bases. Germline V gene lookup returns CDR1 ENHRY and CDR2 SYGVKD. Trimming removed 3 bases from V and 4 bases from J; junction bases left unmatched: 3. The CDR3 contains 15 residues. CDR3 DNA: TGTGCCATCAGTGAAACTAGCGGGAGTTCAGATACGCAGTATTTT. This codes for CAISETSGSSDTQYF.